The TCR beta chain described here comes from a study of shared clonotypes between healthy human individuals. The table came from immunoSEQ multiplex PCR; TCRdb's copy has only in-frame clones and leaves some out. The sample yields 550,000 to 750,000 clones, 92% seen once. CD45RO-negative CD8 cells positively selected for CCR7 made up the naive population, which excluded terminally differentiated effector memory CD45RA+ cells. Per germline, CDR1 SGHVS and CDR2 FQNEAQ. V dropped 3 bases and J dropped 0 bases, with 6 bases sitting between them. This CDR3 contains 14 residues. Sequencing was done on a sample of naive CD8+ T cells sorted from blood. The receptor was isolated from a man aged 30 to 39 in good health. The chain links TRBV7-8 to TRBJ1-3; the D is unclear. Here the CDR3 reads CASSFLDSGNTIYF. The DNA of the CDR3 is TGTGCCAGCAGCTTTCTAGACTCTGGAAACACCATATATTTT.